Sequencing of this T cell receptor (beta chain) was carried out in a study of human T cells and chemical hapten exposure. TCRdb called the RACE reads again in MiXCR, with one record for every CDR3 protein. The table lists fewer than 85,000 distinct CDR3 sequences, under 10% of them singletons. This clonotype turned up a few times. The CDR3 runs 15 residues. Germline V lookup: CDR1 ENHRY, CDR2 SYGVKD. J was trimmed by 1 base and V by 5 bases; bases with no gene match: 4. Time point described: healthy volunteer bleed at 6 weeks. The authors' total RNA extraction used unfractionated whole blood. This clonotype was sampled from a male donor in good health. Some clones in this sample may be carry-over from other donors' samples. The chain couples TRBV10-3 to TRBJ2-2, with 7 bases fitting TRBD1. The sample comprised whole blood. As DNA, the CDR3 is TGTGCCATCAGTTTTGGGACAGAGAACACCGGGGAGCTGTTTTTT. Its translation is CAISFGTENTGELFF.